This T cell receptor beta chain was captured in a study of identical twins. MiXCR was run by TCRdb on the 5' RACE reads, yielding one entry per CDR3 protein. The sample consists of roughly 770,000 distinct CDR3 sequences, 18% of them appearing once. A word on this clonotype: Its antigen is as yet unknown.

General study results and limits: Beta out-of-frame sequences showed weaker excess sharing between twins.

The sample also formed part of further work on T cells expressing NK-cell markers. Per that study: These clonotypes additionally ranked first within the CD3+CD56-NKG2C+ fraction of a handful of donors.

The sequence was collected from a woman between 18 and 29 years old in good health. The sequenced sample was PBMCs.

For the CDR3, the DNA is TGCAGTGCTAGCCGTAGAGGGATGCACACTGAAGCTTTCTTT. Amino acids: CSASRRGMHTEAFF. The chain combines TRBV20-1 with TRBJ1-1; no clear D. The CDR3 spans 14 residues. Looked up from germline, CDR1 is DFQATT and CDR2 is SNEGSKA (reference sequence). V lost 3 bases and J lost 3, with 14 bases in between.